The source of this T cell receptor (beta chain) is a study of response to subunit inactivated influenza vaccine. V lost 4 bases to trimming and J lost 8 bases, with 6 bases between them. The CDR3 consists of 10 residues. Per the germline V gene, CDR1 is SGDLS and CDR2 is YYNGEE. This clonotype was observed a handful of times. Its antigen is not known. Findings and limits, study-wide: Authors suggested seasonal influenza vaccinations each recruit few new T cells.

Using its own MiXCR run on the RT-PCR reads, TCRdb lists one record per CDR3 protein. Here the sample spans 500,000 or so distinct CDR3 sequences, 10% to 11% being singletons. The TCR comes from a man aged 50 or older who received an inactivated influenza vaccine. Sequenced here: PBMCs from blood, sampled about 40 days after vaccination. The chain is built from TRBV9 and TRBJ1-1, with D unresolved. The CDR3 is CASSRTEAFF. The CDR3 nucleotides read TGTGCCAGCAGCCGGACGGAAGCTTTCTTT.